One T cell receptor (beta chain) is described in this entry. The data were obtained in a study of T cell responses to AZD1222 COVID-19 vaccine. The CDR3 has 14 amino acids. V lost 4 bases to trimming and J lost 11 bases; unmatched junction nucleotides: 6. Germline loops: CDR1 LGHDT, CDR2 YNNKEL (reference sequence). Clones were sequenced by immunoSEQ multiplex PCR, and TCRdb holds only the in-frame ones, with some missing. The sample contains over 70,000 clones, more than 60% of which appear only once. This material consisted of peripheral blood, taken 28 days after the second dose of the MenACWY control vaccine. This clonotype was obtained from an adult who received the MenACWY meningococcal vaccine as a control. The chain uses TRBV3-1 (or the pseudogene TRBV3-2) and TRBJ2-1, with 12 bases that match TRBD2. Written as DNA, the CDR3 is TGTGCCAGCAGCCCCCAGCTAGCGGGGGGGAAGCAGTTCTTC. Translating it yields CASSPQLAGGKQFF.